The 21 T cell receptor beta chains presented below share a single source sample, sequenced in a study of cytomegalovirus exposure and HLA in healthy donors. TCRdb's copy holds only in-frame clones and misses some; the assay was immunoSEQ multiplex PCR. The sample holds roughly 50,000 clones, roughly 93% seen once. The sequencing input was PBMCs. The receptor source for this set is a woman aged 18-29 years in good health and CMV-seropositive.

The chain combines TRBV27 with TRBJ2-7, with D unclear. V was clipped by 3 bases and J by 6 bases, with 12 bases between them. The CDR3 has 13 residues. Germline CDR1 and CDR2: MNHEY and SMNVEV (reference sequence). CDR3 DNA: TGTGCCAGCAGTTTTAACAGAGCTTCCGAGCAGTACTTC. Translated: CASSFNRASEQYF.

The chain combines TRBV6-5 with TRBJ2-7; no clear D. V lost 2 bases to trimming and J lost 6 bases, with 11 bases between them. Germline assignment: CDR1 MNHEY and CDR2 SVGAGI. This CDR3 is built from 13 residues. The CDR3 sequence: CASSYSEFGEQYF. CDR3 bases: TGTGCCAGCAGTTACAGCGAGTTTGGCGAGCAGTACTTC.

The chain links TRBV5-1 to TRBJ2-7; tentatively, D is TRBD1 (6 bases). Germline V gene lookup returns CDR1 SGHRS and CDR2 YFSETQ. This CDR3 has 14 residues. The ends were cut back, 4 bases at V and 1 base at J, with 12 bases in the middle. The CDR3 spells CASSLDSFSYEQYF. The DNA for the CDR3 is TGCGCCAGCAGCCTGGACAGTTTTTCCTACGAGCAGTACTTC.

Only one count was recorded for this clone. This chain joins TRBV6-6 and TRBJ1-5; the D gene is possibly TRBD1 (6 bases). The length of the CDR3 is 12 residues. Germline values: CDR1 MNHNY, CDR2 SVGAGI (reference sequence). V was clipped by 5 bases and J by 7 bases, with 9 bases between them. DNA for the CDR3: TGTGCCAGCAGTAAGACAGGACAGCCCCAGCATTTT. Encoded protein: CASSKTGQPQHF.

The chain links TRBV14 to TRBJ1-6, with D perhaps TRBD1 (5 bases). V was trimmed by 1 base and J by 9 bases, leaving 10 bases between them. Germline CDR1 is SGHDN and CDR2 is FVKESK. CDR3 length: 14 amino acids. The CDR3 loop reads CASSQVRVRSPLHF. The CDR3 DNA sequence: TGTGCCAGCAGCCAAGTCAGGGTCCGTTCACCCCTCCACTTT.

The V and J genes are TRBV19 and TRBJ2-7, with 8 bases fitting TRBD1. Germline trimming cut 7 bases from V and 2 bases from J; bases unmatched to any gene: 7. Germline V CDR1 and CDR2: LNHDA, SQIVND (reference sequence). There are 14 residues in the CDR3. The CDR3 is CASNTGTGPYEQYF. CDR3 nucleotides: TGTGCCAGTAACACCGGGACAGGTCCCTACGAGCAGTACTTC.

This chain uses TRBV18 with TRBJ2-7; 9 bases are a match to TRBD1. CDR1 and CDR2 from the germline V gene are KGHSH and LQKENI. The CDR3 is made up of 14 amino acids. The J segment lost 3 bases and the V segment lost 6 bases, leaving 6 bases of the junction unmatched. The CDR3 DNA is TGTGCCAGCTCGGAGGGACAGGGTTTCTACGAGCAGTACTTC. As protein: CASSEGQGFYEQYF.

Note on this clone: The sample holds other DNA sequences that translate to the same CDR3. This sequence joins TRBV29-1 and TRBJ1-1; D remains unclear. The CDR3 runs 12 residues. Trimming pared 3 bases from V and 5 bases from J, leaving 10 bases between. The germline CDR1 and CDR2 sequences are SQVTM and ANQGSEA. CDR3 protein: CSVDRGRTEAFF. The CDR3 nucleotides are TGCAGCGTTGACAGAGGGAGGACTGAAGCTTTCTTT.

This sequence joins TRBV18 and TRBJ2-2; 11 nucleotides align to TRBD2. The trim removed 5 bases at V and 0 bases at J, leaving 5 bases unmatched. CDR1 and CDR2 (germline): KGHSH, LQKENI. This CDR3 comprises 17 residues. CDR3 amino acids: CASSNLAGGPNTGELFF. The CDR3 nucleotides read TGTGCCAGCTCAAACCTAGCGGGGGGACCGAACACCGGGGAGCTGTTTTTT.

CDR3 DNA: TGTGCCAGCAGTTCACTTCGGATGGGGGACAGTCAGCCCCAGCATTTT. This codes for CASSSLRMGDSQPQHF. This chain uses TRBV6-5 with TRBJ1-5, with 7 bases that match TRBD1. Germline CDR1 reads MNHEY; CDR2 reads SVGAGI. The CDR3 contains 16 residues. The V gene end was trimmed by 4 bases and the J gene end by 6 bases; junction bases not matched to a gene: 12.

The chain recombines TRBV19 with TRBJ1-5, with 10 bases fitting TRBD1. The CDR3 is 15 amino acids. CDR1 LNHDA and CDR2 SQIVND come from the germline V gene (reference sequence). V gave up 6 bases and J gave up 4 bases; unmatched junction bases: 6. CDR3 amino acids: CASSRQGAQNQPQHF. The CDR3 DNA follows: TGTGCCAGTAGCAGACAGGGGGCACAAAATCAGCCCCAGCATTTT.

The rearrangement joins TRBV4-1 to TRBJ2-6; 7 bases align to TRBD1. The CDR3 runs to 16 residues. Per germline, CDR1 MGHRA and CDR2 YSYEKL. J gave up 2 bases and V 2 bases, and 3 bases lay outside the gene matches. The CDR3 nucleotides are TGCGCCAGCAGCCAAACCACAGGGGCTGGGGCCAACGTCCTGACTTTC. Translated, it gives CASSQTTGAGANVLTF.

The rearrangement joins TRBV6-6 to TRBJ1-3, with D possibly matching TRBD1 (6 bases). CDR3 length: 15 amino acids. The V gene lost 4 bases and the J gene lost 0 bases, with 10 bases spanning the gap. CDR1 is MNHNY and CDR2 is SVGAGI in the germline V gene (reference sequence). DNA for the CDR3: TGTGCCAGCAGTTCAACAGGGCCCTCTGGAAACACCATATATTTT. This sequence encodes CASSSTGPSGNTIYF.

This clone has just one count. CDR3: CASSRVGGQETQYF. The CDR3 DNA follows: TGTGCCAGCAGCCGAGTGGGGGGGCAAGAGACCCAGTACTTC. This chain uses TRBV7-6 with TRBJ2-5; TRBD2 matches 7 bases. Per the germline V gene, CDR1 is SGHVS and CDR2 is FNYEAQ. CDR3 length equals 14 residues. The V and J ends lost 5 bases and 2 bases, in that order; junction bases with no gene match: 5.

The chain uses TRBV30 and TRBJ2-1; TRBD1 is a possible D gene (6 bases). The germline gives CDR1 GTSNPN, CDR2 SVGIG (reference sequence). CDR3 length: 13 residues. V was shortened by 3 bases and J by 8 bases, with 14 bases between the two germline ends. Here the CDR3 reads CAWSPGVGDEQFF. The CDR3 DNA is TGTGCCTGGAGCCCAGGGGTGGGGGATGAGCAGTTCTTC.

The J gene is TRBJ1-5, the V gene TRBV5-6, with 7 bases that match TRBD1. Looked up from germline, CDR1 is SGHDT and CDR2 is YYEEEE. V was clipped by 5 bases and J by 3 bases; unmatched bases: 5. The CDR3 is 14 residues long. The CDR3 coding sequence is TGTGCCAGCAGAAAGGACAGGCTCAATCAGCCCCAGCATTTT. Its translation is CASRKDRLNQPQHF.

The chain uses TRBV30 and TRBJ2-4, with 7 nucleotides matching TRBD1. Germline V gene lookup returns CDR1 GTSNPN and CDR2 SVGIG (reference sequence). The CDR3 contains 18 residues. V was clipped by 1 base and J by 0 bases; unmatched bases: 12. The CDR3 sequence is CAWSDAYTGVLAKNIQYF. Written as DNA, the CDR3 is TGTGCCTGGAGTGACGCTTATACAGGGGTCTTAGCCAAAAACATTCAGTACTTC.

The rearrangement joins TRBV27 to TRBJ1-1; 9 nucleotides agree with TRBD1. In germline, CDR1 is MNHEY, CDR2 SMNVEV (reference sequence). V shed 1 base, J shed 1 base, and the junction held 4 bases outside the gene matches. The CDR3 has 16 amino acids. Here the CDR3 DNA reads TGTGCCAGCAGTTTATTTTGGGACAGGGCGAACACTGAAGCTTTCTTT. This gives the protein CASSLFWDRANTEAFF.

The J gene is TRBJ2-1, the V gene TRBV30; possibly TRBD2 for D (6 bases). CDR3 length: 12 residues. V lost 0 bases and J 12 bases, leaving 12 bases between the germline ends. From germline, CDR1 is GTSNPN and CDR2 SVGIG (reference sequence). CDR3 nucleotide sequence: TGTGCCTGGAGTGTTTCCCGGGGAGGGCAGTTCTTC. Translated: CAWSVSRGGQFF.

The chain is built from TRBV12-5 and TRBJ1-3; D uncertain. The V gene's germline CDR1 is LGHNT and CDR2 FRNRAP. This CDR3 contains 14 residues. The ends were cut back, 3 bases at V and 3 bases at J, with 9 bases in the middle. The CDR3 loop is CASGFPVIGNTIYF. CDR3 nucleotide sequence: TGTGCTAGTGGTTTTCCGGTGATTGGAAACACCATATATTTT.

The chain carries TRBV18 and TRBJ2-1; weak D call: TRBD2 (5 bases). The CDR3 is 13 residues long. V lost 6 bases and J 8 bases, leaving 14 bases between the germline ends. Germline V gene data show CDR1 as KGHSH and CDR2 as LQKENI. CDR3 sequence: CASSSGGSDEQFF. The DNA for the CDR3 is TGTGCCAGCTCGTCCGGAGGTAGCGATGAGCAGTTCTTC.